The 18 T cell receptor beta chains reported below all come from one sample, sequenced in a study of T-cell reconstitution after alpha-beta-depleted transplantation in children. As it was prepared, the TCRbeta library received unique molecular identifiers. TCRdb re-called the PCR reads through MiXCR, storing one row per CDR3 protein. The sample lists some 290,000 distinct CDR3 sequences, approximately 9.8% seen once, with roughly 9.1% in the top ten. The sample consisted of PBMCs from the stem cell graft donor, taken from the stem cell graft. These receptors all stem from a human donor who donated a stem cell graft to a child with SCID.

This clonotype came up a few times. The CDR3 loop is CASSPGGLDEQFF. For the CDR3, the DNA is TGTGCCAGCAGCCCGGGGGGGCTTGATGAGCAGTTCTTC. V usage is TRBV6-5 and J usage is TRBJ2-1; 8 nucleotides agree with TRBD2. The CDR3 sequence is 13 residues long. Per the germline V gene, CDR1 is MNHEY and CDR2 is SVGAGI. The J segment lost 8 bases and the V segment lost 6 bases, leaving 6 bases of the junction unmatched.

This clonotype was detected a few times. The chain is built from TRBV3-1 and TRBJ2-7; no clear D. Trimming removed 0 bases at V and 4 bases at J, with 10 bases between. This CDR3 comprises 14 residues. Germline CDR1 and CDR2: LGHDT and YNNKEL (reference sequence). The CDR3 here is CASSQEKVPYEQYF. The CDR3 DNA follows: TGTGCCAGCAGCCAAGAGAAGGTCCCTTACGAGCAGTACTTC.

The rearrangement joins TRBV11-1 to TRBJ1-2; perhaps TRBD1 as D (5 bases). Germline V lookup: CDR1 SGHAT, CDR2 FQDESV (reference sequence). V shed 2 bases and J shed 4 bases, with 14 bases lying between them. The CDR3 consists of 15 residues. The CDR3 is CASSLLPRGAYGYTF. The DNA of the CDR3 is TGTGCCAGCAGCTTACTCCCCCGCGGGGCCTATGGCTACACCTTC.

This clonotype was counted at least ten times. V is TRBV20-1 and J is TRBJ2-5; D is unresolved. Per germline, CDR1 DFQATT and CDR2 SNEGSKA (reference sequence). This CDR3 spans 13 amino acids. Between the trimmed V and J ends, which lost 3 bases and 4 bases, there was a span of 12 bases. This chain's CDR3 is CSASQGSGETQYF. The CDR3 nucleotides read TGCAGTGCTAGTCAAGGGTCGGGAGAGACCCAGTACTTC.

DNA of the CDR3: TGTGCCAGCAGCCAAAGTGCAGGGCCTGGAAACACCATATATTTT. Protein sequence: CASSQSAGPGNTIYF. The chain links TRBV3-1 to TRBJ1-3; the D gene is possibly TRBD1 (5 bases). Trimming cost V 2 bases and J 2 bases, with 10 bases left between them. The CDR3 has 15 residues. Germline CDR1 is LGHDT and CDR2 is YNNKEL (reference sequence). Using reference TRBV3-1 and TRBJ1-3 for the parts outside the CDR3, the full variable domain is DTAVSQTPKYLVTQMGNDKSIKCEQNLGHDTMYWYKQDSKKFLKIMFSYNNKELIINETVPNRFSPKSPDKAHLNLHINSLELGDSAVYFCASSQSAGPGNTIYFGEGSWLTVV.

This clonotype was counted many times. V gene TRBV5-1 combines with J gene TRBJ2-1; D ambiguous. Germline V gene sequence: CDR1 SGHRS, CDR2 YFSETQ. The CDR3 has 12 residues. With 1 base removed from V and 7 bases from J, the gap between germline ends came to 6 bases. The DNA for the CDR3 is TGCGCCAGCAGCTTGAACTGGAATGAGCAGTTCTTC. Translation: CASSLNWNEQFF.

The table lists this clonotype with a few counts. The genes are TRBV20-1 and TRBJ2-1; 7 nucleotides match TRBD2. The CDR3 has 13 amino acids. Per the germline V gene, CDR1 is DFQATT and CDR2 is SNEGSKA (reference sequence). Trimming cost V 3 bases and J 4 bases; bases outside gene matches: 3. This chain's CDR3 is CSASERGYNEQFF. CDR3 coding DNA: TGCAGTGCTAGTGAGCGGGGATACAATGAGCAGTTCTTC.

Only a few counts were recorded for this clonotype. Written as DNA, the CDR3 is TGTGCCATCAGCGGGGGGGCCAACACCGGGGAGCTGTTTTTT. This translates into CAISGGANTGELFF. The chain links TRBV10-3 to TRBJ2-2; 8 nucleotides match TRBD2. Looked up from germline, CDR1 is ENHRY and CDR2 is SYGVKD. The CDR3 spans 14 residues. With 6 bases clipped from V and 2 bases from J, the junction kept 2 bases outside the gene matches.

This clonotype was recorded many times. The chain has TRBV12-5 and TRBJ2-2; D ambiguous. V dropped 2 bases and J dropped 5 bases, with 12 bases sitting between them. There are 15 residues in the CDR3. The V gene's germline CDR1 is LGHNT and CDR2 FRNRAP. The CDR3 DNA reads TGTGCTAGTGGTTTGTCCTCCACATGGACCGGGGAGCTGTTTTTT. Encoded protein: CASGLSSTWTGELFF.

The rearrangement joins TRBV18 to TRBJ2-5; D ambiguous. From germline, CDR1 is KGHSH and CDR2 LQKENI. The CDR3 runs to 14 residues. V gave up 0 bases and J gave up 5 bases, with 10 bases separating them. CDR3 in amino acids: CASSPPYGRETQYF. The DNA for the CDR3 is TGTGCCAGCTCACCACCGTACGGGCGGGAGACCCAGTACTTC.

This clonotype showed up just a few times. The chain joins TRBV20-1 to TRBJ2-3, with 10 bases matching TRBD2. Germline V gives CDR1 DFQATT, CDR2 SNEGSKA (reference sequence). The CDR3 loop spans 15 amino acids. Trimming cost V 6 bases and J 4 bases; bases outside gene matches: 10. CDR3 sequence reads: CSALLAGTSPDTQYF. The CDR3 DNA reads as TGCAGTGCCCTACTAGCGGGGACTAGCCCAGATACGCAGTATTTT.

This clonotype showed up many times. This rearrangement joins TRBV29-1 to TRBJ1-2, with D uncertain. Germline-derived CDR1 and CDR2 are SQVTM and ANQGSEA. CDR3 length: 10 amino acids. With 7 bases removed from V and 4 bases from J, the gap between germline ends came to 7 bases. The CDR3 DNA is TGCAGCGCCCTTACCTATGGCTACACCTTC. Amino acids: CSALTYGYTF.

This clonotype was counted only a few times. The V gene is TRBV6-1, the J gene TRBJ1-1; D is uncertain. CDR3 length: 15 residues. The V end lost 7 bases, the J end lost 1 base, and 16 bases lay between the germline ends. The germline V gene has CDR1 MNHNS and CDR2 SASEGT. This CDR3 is CASNPTWVANTEAFF. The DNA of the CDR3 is TGTGCCAGCAATCCTACCTGGGTGGCGAACACTGAAGCTTTCTTT.

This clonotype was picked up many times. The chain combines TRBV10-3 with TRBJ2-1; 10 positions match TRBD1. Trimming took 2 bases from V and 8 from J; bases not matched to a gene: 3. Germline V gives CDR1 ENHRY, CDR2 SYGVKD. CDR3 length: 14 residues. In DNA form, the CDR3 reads TGTGCCATCAGTGAGGGGGACAGGGGCGATGAGCAGTTCTTC. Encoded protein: CAISEGDRGDEQFF.

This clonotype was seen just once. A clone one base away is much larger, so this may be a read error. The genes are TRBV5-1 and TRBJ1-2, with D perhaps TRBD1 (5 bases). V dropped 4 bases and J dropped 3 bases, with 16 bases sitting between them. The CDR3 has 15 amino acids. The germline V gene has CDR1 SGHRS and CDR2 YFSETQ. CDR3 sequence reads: CASSQLEGRYYGYTF. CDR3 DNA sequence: TGCGCCAGCAGCCAGCTGGAGGGACGGTACTATGGCTACACCTTC.

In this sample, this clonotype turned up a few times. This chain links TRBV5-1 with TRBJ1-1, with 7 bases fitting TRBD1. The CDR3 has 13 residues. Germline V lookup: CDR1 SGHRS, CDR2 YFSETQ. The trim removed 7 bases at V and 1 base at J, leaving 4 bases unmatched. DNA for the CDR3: TGCGCCAGCTTAGGACAGGCGAACACTGAAGCTTTCTTT. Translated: CASLGQANTEAFF.

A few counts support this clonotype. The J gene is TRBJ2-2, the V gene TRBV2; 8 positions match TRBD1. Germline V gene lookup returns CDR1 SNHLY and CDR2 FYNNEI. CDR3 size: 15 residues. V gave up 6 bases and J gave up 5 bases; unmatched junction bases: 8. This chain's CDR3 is CASSGDRGFTGELFF. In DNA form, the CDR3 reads TGTGCCAGCAGCGGCGACAGGGGTTTTACCGGGGAGCTGTTTTTT.

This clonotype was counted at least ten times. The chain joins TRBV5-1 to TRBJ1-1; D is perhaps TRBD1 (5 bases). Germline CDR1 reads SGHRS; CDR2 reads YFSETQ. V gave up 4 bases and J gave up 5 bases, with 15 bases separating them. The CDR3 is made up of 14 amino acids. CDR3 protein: CASSPAGVETEAFF. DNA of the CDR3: TGCGCCAGCAGCCCCGCGGGGGTGGAAACTGAAGCTTTCTTT.